This is a list of T cell receptor beta chains from one sample in a study of shared clonotypes between healthy human individuals. Libraries were prepared by immunoSEQ multiplex PCR; TCRdb keeps only in-frame clonotypes and omits some of them. The sample gives some 2,000,000 clones, approximately 95% of which show up once; roughly 0.13% is in the top ten. Sequenced: naive CD4+ T cells sorted from blood. These receptor sequences come from a young man in good health. Both conserved end residues are part of each CDR3. D genes are given only for firm matches. Only some rows state a clone size, as once, few, many or a class for expanded clones.

V gene: TRBV30; clone size: few; D gene: .; J gene: TRBJ1-6; CDR3 DNA: TGTGCCTGGAGTGTTTGGAAGGGGCCTAATTCACCCCTCCACTTT; CDR3 protein: CAWSVWKGPNSPLHF
V gene: TRBV28; clone size: once; D gene: .; J gene: TRBJ1-1; CDR3 DNA: TGTGCCAGCAGTTTGAACACGTTGAACACTGAAGCTTTCTTT; CDR3 protein: CASSLNTLNTEAFF
V gene: TRBV6-6; clone size: .; D gene: .; J gene: TRBJ2-2; CDR3 DNA: TGTGCCAGCAGTTATGCCGATAGCACCGGGGAGCTGTTTTTT; CDR3 protein: CASSYADSTGELFF
V gene: TRBV16; clone size: few; D gene: .; J gene: TRBJ2-2; CDR3 DNA: TGTGCCAGCAGCACCTTCACCGGGGAGCTGTTTTTT; CDR3 protein: CASSTFTGELFF
V gene: TRBV9; clone size: .; D gene: .; J gene: TRBJ2-3; CDR3 DNA: TGTGCCAGCAGCCCCTTAACCGGAGGGGGGATAGATACGCAGTATTTT; CDR3 protein: CASSPLTGGGIDTQYF
V gene: TRBV7-9; clone size: once; D gene: TRBD1; J gene: TRBJ2-7; CDR3 DNA: TGTGCCAGCAGCTTCCCCGGGACAGGGGCCTACGAGCAGTACTTC; CDR3 protein: CASSFPGTGAYEQYF
V gene: TRBV7-2; clone size: .; D gene: .; J gene: TRBJ1-3; CDR3 DNA: TGTGCCAGCAGCTTAGGGCTTTCGGACGGGAGCTCTGGAAACACCATATATTTT; CDR3 protein: CASSLGLSDGSSGNTIYF
V gene: TRBV7-2; clone size: .; D gene: .; J gene: TRBJ2-7; CDR3 DNA: TGTGCCAGCAGCCCCTCAAGCACCGGGACGCCAAGGGAGGTCGAGCAGTACTTC; CDR3 protein: CASSPSSTGTPREVEQYF
V gene: TRBV5-7; clone size: .; D gene: .; J gene: TRBJ1-6; CDR3 DNA: TGTGCCAGCAGCTTCAGGGGTGGTTCTTCACCCCTCCACTTT; CDR3 protein: CASSFRGGSSPLHF
V gene: TRBV4-3; clone size: .; D gene: TRBD2; J gene: TRBJ2-3; CDR3 DNA: TGCGCCAGCAGCTCAATCGGGGGGAGCACAGATACGCAGTATTTT; CDR3 protein: CASSSIGGSTDTQYF
V gene: TRBV7-6; clone size: .; D gene: TRBD1; J gene: TRBJ1-3; CDR3 DNA: TGTGCCAGCAGCTCCATTCTACAGGGGGCGCGCTTTGGAAACACCATATATTTT; CDR3 protein: CASSSILQGARFGNTIYF
V gene: TRBV5-4; clone size: .; D gene: TRBD2; J gene: TRBJ2-5; CDR3 DNA: TGTGCCAGCAGCTTGGATCTAGCGGGAGGGAGGGAGACCCAGTACTTC; CDR3 protein: CASSLDLAGGRETQYF
V gene: TRBV9; clone size: .; D gene: .; J gene: TRBJ2-6; CDR3 DNA: TGTGCCAGCAGCTATCACAGGGAGGCAGGGGCCAACGTCCTGACTTTC; CDR3 protein: CASSYHREAGANVLTF
V gene: TRBV2; clone size: .; D gene: TRBD1; J gene: TRBJ1-4; CDR3 DNA: TGTGCCAGCAGCCGGGACAGGGCGGCAACTAATGAAAAACTGTTTTTT; CDR3 protein: CASSRDRAATNEKLFF
V gene: TRBV6-5; clone size: .; D gene: TRBD2; J gene: TRBJ2-5; CDR3 DNA: TGTGCCAGCAAAACTCAGAGGGAGGGAGGAGAGACCCAGTACTTC; CDR3 protein: CASKTQREGGETQYF
V gene: TRBV5-6; clone size: .; D gene: TRBD1; J gene: TRBJ2-6; CDR3 DNA: TGTGCCAGCAGCTTGTTTTGGACAGGGCAGGTCTCTGGGGCCAACGTCCTGACTTTC; CDR3 protein: CASSLFWTGQVSGANVLTF
V gene: TRBV6-6; clone size: .; D gene: .; J gene: TRBJ1-5; CDR3 DNA: TGTGCCAGCAGTTACGGGGGAGGCTCAAATCAGCCCCAGCATTTT; CDR3 protein: CASSYGGGSNQPQHF
V gene: TRBV10-3; clone size: .; D gene: TRBD2; J gene: TRBJ2-7; CDR3 DNA: TGTGCCACGAGCGGGGCCTCCTCCTACGAGCAGTACTTC; CDR3 protein: CATSGASSYEQYF
V gene: TRBV25-1; clone size: .; D gene: .; J gene: TRBJ2-3; CDR3 DNA: TGTGCCAGCAGTGGGGGGCTGGGCGGCACAGATACGCAGTATTTT; CDR3 protein: CASSGGLGGTDTQYF
V gene: TRBV6-1; clone size: .; D gene: TRBD2; J gene: TRBJ2-5; CDR3 DNA: TGTGCCAGCAGGCCCCGGGGGGGCGGAGAGACCCAGTACTTC; CDR3 protein: CASRPRGGGETQYF
V gene: TRBV19; clone size: .; D gene: TRBD2; J gene: TRBJ2-7; CDR3 DNA: TGTGCCAGTAGCACGGCGGGGGGCTACGAGCAGTACTTC; CDR3 protein: CASSTAGGYEQYF
V gene: TRBV29-1; clone size: .; D gene: .; J gene: TRBJ2-7; CDR3 DNA: TGCAGCGTTGCTGACAGACTCTACGAGCAGTACTTC; CDR3 protein: CSVADRLYEQYF
V gene: TRBV20-1; clone size: .; D gene: TRBD1; J gene: TRBJ1-2; CDR3 DNA: TGCAGTGCCCCGACAGGGAATGGCTACACCTTC; CDR3 protein: CSAPTGNGYTF
V gene: TRBV27; clone size: .; D gene: .; J gene: TRBJ1-1; CDR3 DNA: TGTGCCAGCAGTTTAACCCCACAGGCGAACACTGAAGCTTTCTTT; CDR3 protein: CASSLTPQANTEAFF
V gene: TRBV7-9; clone size: .; D gene: TRBD1; J gene: TRBJ1-4; CDR3 DNA: TGTGCCAGCAGCCAAGGACAGGGGCCGACTAATGAAAAACTGTTTTTT; CDR3 protein: CASSQGQGPTNEKLFF
V gene: TRBV18; clone size: .; D gene: .; J gene: TRBJ2-3; CDR3 DNA: TGTGCCAGCTCACCGAATACGTGGAAGGTCAGCACAGATACGCAGTATTTT; CDR3 protein: CASSPNTWKVSTDTQYF